This TCR beta chain was sequenced during a study of blood T cell repertoires in COVID-19 (dated by TCRdb to 2019 to 2021). With regard to the full study: Samples from collaborators originated in the United States, Italy and Spain and spanned both the acute and convalescent phases of COVID-19. Nearly every sample came with metadata listing a de-identified subject ID, COVID-19 status, age in years and sex. A freely available public database, intended as a resource for researchers studying the immune response to SARS-CoV-2, is where the repertoires were released. The material from the prospective study consisted of cDNA or gDNA derived from T cells, B-cell-depleted T cells, or PBMCs. Samples came from the ongoing ImmuneRACE study (first 160 participants) plus 1,254 subjects from 6 global collaborators. HLA class I and class II types, where available, came from metadata supplied by the sample provider rather than from assay-based typing. Deeply sampled blood TCRbeta repertoires from subjects exposed to, actively infected with, or recovered from COVID-19 were included in the dataset. Study-wide findings and limitations: The amount of clinical and demographic metadata varied by source and participant and was provided uncurated.

Notes on this clone: The specificity of this receptor is unknown. No much larger clone is present one base from it, and per-base qualities are unavailable.

Each collaborating institution followed its own protocols to collect whole blood in K2EDTA tubes. For TCRbeta analysis, collaborator samples were shipped as frozen whole blood, as isolated PBMCs, or as DNA extracted from either sample type. TCRbeta CDR3 regions were amplified from genomic DNA using the immunoSEQ Assay, a bias-controlled multiplex PCR. The study's processing was this. The number of nucleated cells in each sample was estimated by amplification of reference gene primers within the assay. To quantify the absolute abundance of each unique TCRbeta CDR3 rearrangement, sequence reads were collapsed and filtered. For each sample, productive Simpson clonality was calculated by taking the square root of Simpson's diversity index across productive rearrangements. Drawn from immuneACCESS, this table holds only the in-frame rearrangements with V and J called that TCRdb kept. Clones are partly lost; checked studies trace under half to an unresolved V gene and leave the rest unexplained. The DNA was the basis for D and trimming; V, J and clone size are from that table. This sample comprises approximately 75,000 clones, about nine tenths of them detected only once. The ten largest clonotypes hold 6.9% of the sample.

This TCR was sampled from a human donor in a cohort sampled during active COVID-19. The sample consisted of peripheral blood.

The base sequence is TGTGCCTGGAGCCGAGGGACAGTGGGTAATTCACCCCTCCACTTT. It translates to CAWSRGTVGNSPLHF. This chain is built from TRBV30 and TRBJ1-6, with 7 bases in between that match TRBD1. V is cut back by 3 bases and J by 6 bases, with 8 bases in the junction unmatched. The CDR3, from cysteine to phenylalanine, totals 15 residues. Only the CDR3 region is kept as DNA, spanning 45 bases read in frame from base 1. CDR1 and CDR2 are drawn from the germline V gene (reference sequence): GTSNPN, SVGIG.